Below, one T cell receptor beta chain is given with its context. The antigen is undetermined. The PCR made use of 60 Vbeta and 13 Jbeta primers. This table comes from immunoSEQ multiplex PCR, and its TCRdb copy is limited to in-frame clones, with some not included. The profile covers about 110,000 clones, with roughly two thirds appearing a single time and under 8.5% taken by the ten largest. The sample is drawn from a study of cytomegalovirus exposure and HLA in healthy donors. The wider study: Prior work identified some 120 million unique TCR beta sequences in some 200 million T cells. Findings of the study overall: For TCR beta chains, V- and J-gene trimming was later linked to a missense DCLRE1C variant. In vitro work confirmed that a few CMV-associated chains recognize CMV antigens.

This CDR3 region has 13 residues. CDR1 MNHEY and CDR2 SMNVEV come from the germline V gene (reference sequence). V lost 3 bases, J lost 5 bases, and 7 bases lay in between. Sequenced material: PBMCs. The V gene is TRBV27, the J gene TRBJ2-2; no firm D call. This TCR was recovered from a man between 35 and 55 years old in good health and CMV-seronegative. The CDR3 here is CASSFTLTGELFF. CDR3 nucleotide sequence: TGTGCCAGCAGTTTTACGCTAACCGGGGAGCTGTTTTTT.